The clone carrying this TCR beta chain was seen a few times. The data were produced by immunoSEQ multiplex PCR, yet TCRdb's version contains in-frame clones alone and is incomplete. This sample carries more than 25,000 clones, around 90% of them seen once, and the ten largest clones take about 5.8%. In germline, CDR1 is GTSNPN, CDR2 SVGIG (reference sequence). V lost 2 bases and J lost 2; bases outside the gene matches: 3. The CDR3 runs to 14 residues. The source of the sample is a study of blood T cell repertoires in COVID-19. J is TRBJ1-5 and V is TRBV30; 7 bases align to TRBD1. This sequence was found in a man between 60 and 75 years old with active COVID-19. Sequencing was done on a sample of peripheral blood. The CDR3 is CAWSFGQGNQPQHF. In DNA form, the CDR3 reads TGTGCCTGGAGTTTCGGACAGGGCAATCAGCCCCAGCATTTT.